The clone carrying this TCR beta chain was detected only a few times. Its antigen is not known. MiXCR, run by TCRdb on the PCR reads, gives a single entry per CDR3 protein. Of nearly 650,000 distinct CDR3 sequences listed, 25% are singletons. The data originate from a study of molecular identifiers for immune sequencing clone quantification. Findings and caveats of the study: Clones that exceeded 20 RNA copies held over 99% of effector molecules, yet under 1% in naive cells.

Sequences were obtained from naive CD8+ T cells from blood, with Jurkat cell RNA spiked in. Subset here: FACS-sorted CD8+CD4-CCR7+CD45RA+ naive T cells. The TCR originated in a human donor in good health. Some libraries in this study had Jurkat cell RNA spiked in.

In DNA form, the CDR3 reads TGCAGTGCCCGAGCTGGGGAAGTCTACGAGCAGTACTTC. This translates into CSARAGEVYEQYF. The V and J genes are TRBV20-1 and TRBJ2-7; D unresolved. The germline V gene has CDR1 DFQATT and CDR2 SNEGSKA (reference sequence). V shed 6 bases and J shed 3 bases, with 15 bases lying between them. The CDR3 totals 13 residues.